The 14 T cell receptor beta chains presented below share a single source sample, sequenced in a study of T cell repertoires in aging, cancer and after chemotherapy. The template was genomic DNA from peripheral blood, not RNA. TRB rearrangements spanning V, D and J were amplified using mixed TRB-A/B primers. TCRdb re-analysed the multiplex PCR reads in MiXCR, keeping a single row per CDR3 protein. There are over 3,500 distinct CDR3 sequences in the sample; 40% occur only once, and about 60% lies in the top ten. Sequences were obtained from blood. Source of these receptors: a human donor with a solid tumor.

This clonotype was seen a handful of times. The chain couples TRBV15 to TRBJ2-7; weak D call: TRBD1 (5 bases). The germline V gene encodes CDR1 LNHNV and CDR2 YYDKDF (reference sequence). V lost 1 base, J lost 7 bases, and 14 bases lay in between. The CDR3 contains 14 residues. The DNA of the CDR3 is TGTGCCACCAGCAGAGGGGGCGTTTATCCGGAGCAGTACTTC. Its translation is CATSRGGVYPEQYF.

The rearrangement uses TRBV5-6 and TRBJ1-6, with 7 bases matching TRBD1. Losses at the gene ends were 0 bases for V and 5 bases for J; bases not matched to a gene: 5. Germline-derived CDR1 and CDR2 are SGHDT and YYEEEE. CDR3 length equals 16 residues. The CDR3 DNA reads as TGTGCCAGCAGCTTGGTGACAGGGCTACATAATTCACCCCTCCACTTT. Protein sequence: CASSLVTGLHNSPLHF.

This clonotype was observed a handful of times. The chain is built from TRBV20-1 and TRBJ2-2; D gene unclear. Per the germline V gene, CDR1 is DFQATT and CDR2 is SNEGSKA (reference sequence). Between the trimmed V and J ends, which lost 3 bases and 2 bases, there was a span of 4 bases. CDR3 size: 12 residues. In nucleotides, the CDR3 is TGCAGTGCTAGCTCTAACACCGGGGAGCTGTTTTTT. Amino acid sequence: CSASSNTGELFF.

This clonotype qualifies as medium-sized. The chain recombines TRBV29-1 with TRBJ2-5; 8 nucleotides agree with TRBD1. The CDR3 totals 13 residues. Germline assignment: CDR1 SQVTM and CDR2 ANQGSEA. V dropped 6 bases and J dropped 6; count of bases not matched to a gene: 9. DNA of the CDR3: TGCAGCGTACGGACAGGGCTCAGGAAGACCCAGTACTTC. Its protein product is CSVRTGLRKTQYF.

This chain joins TRBV7-2 and TRBJ1-4; maybe TRBD1 (5 bases). This CDR3 has 15 residues. CDR1 SGHTA and CDR2 FQGNSA come from the germline V gene. The V end was cut by 5 bases, the J end by 9 bases, with 19 bases between. CDR3 protein: CASSHRRVGGKKLFF. The CDR3 nucleotides are TGTGCCAGCAGCCACCGCAGGGTGGGGGGTAAAAAACTGTTTTTT.

The chain uses TRBV20-1 and TRBJ2-1; no clear D gene. The CDR3 spans 12 residues. The V and J ends lost 4 bases and 6 bases respectively, with 10 bases between them. Germline assignment: CDR1 DFQATT and CDR2 SNEGSKA (reference sequence). In nucleotides, the CDR3 is TGCAGTGCTAAAGACCTATCCAATGAGCAGTTCTTC. Encoded protein: CSAKDLSNEQFF.

J is TRBJ2-3 and V is TRBV20-1; 7 bases are a match to TRBD1. Unmatched junction bases numbered 6, after V lost 3 bases and J lost 0 bases. Germline V gene data show CDR1 as DFQATT and CDR2 as SNEGSKA (reference sequence). The CDR3 spans 15 residues. The DNA of the CDR3 is TGCAGTGCTAGCCCTCGACAGGGTAGCACAGATACGCAGTATTTT. Translation: CSASPRQGSTDTQYF.

The gene calls are TRBV5-1 and TRBJ2-1; perhaps TRBD1 as D (5 bases). Germline values: CDR1 SGHRS, CDR2 YFSETQ. Trimming left V 4 bases short and J 7 bases short, with 15 bases between. The CDR3 contains 14 residues. CDR3 loop: CASSPQGGLNEQFF. Written as DNA, the CDR3 is TGCGCCAGCAGCCCGCAGGGCGGATTAAATGAGCAGTTCTTC. The variable domain in full, completed from reference TRBV5-1 and TRBJ2-1, reads KAGVTQTPRYLIKTRGQQVTLSCSPISGHRSVSWYQQTPGQGLQFLFEYFSETQRNKGNFPGRFSGRQFSNSRSEMNVSTLELGDSALYLCASSPQGGLNEQFFGPGTRLTVL.

By frequency in the sample, this clonotype is large. This chain uses TRBV11-2 with TRBJ2-3; D possibly corresponds to TRBD1 (5 bases). The germline V and J ends were trimmed by 5 bases and 0 bases, with 9 bases remaining between them. The CDR3 is made up of 14 amino acids. Looked up from germline, CDR1 is SGHAT and CDR2 is FQNNGV. This CDR3 is CASSGGASTDTQYF. The CDR3 DNA sequence: TGTGCCAGCAGCGGTGGGGCTAGCACAGATACGCAGTATTTT.

This clonotype was counted a few times. The CDR3 is CASSLRAASYEQYF. The CDR3 DNA is TGTGCCAGCAGTTTACGTGCAGCTAGCTACGAGCAGTACTTC. The J gene is TRBJ2-7, the V gene TRBV27; unclear D gene. V was trimmed by 2 bases and J by 3 bases, leaving 11 bases between them. CDR1 is MNHEY and CDR2 is SMNVEV in the germline V gene (reference sequence). CDR3 length: 14 residues.

The chain links TRBV12-3 or TRBV12-4 to TRBJ1-5, with D unclear. The CDR3 is made up of 14 amino acids. V was cut by 5 bases and J by 9 bases, with 17 bases left in between. The CDR3 is CASSPGSIKRPQHF. DNA of the CDR3: TGTGCCAGCAGTCCCGGATCCATAAAGCGGCCCCAGCATTTT.

This chain's CDR3 is CSVGQGPNSPLHF. The CDR3 DNA sequence: TGCAGCGTTGGGCAGGGCCCCAATTCACCCCTCCACTTT. The chain carries TRBV29-1 and TRBJ1-6, with D maybe TRBD1 (5 bases). This CDR3 comprises 13 residues. With 4 bases removed from V and 7 bases from J, the gap between germline ends came to 11 bases. CDR1 is SQVTM, CDR2 ANQGSEA, per germline.

V usage is TRBV20-1 and J usage is TRBJ1-2, with no clear D. Germline values: CDR1 DFQATT, CDR2 SNEGSKA (reference sequence). The CDR3 loop spans 15 amino acids. V lost 3 bases to trimming and J lost 4 bases, with 18 bases between them. In nucleotides, the CDR3 is TGCAGTGCTAGTACCCAGCACCTCGCGGGCTATGGCTACACCTTC. It codes for CSASTQHLAGYGYTF.

The rearrangement links TRBV27 to TRBJ1-2; D unresolved. With 10 bases removed from V and 3 bases from J, the gap between germline ends came to 9 bases. This CDR3 contains 11 residues. Germline lookup yields CDR1 MNHEY and CDR2 SMNVEV (reference sequence). The CDR3 here is CATMDYYGYTF. CDR3 sequence (DNA): TGTGCCACCATGGATTACTATGGCTACACCTTC.